This T cell receptor beta chain came from a study of cytomegalovirus exposure and HLA in healthy donors. PCR amplification relied on 60 Vbeta primers (plus 13 Jbeta primers). Profiling relied on immunoSEQ multiplex PCR, and the TCRdb table lists in-frame clones only, not all of them. Among around 120,000 clones, about 73% were seen once, and the ten largest hold around 3.9%. CDR3 length: 16 residues. Per germline, CDR1 MGHRA and CDR2 YSYEKL. V was trimmed by 4 bases and J by 0 bases, leaving 12 bases between them. This clone was seen a single time. What it binds is unknown. The study, taken as a whole, reports: Near-uniform donor sequencing depth was presumed by presence/absence analyses.

The material sequenced was PBMCs. The clonotype originates from a woman aged 40-49 years in good health and CMV-seronegative. The chain links TRBV4-1 to TRBJ2-2, with D perhaps TRBD2 (6 bases). CDR3 loop: CASSPEGYSNTGELFF. CDR3 in DNA: TGCGCCAGCAGCCCGGAGGGGTATTCGAACACCGGGGAGCTGTTTTTT.